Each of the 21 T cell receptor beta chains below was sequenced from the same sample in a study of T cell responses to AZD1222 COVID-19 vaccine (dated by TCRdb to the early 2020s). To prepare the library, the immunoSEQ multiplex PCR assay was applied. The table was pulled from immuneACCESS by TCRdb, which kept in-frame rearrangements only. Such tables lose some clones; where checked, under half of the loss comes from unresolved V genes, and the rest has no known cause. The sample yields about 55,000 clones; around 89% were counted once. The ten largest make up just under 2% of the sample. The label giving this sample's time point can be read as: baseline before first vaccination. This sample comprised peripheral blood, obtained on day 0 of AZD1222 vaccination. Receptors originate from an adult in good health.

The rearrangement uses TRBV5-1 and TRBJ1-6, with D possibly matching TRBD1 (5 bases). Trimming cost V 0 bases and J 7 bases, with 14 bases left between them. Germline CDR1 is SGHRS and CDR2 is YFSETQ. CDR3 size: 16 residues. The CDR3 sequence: CASSLAVQGVNSPLHF. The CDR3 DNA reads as TGCGCCAGCAGCTTGGCCGTCCAGGGTGTAAATTCACCCCTCCACTTT.

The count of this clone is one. CDR3 region: CASSQDPAGSYEQYF. The CDR3 DNA follows: TGTGCCAGCAGCCAAGATCCAGCCGGGAGTTACGAGCAGTACTTC. The rearrangement joins TRBV4-2 to TRBJ2-7, with D possibly being TRBD2 (6 bases). V was shortened by 0 bases and J by 4 bases, with 13 bases between the two germline ends. Germline V gene sequence: CDR1 LGHNA, CDR2 YNFKEQ. The CDR3 is 15 residues long.

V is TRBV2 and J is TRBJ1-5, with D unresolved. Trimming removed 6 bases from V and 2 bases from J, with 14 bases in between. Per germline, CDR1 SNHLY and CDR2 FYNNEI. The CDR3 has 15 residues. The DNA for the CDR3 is TGTGCCAGCAGCCAGGAATCTTTGCGCAATCAGCCCCAGCATTTT. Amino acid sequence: CASSQESLRNQPQHF. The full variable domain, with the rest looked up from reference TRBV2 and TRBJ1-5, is EPEVTQTPSHQVTQMGQEVILRCVPISNHLYFYWYRQILGQKVEFLVSFYNNEISEKSEIFDDQFSVERPDGSNFTLKIRSTKLEDSAMYFCASSQESLRNQPQHFGDGTRLSIL.

CDR3 region: CASRGVVRMNTGELFF. For the CDR3, the DNA is TGTGCCAGCAGGGGGGTCGTAAGGATGAACACCGGGGAGCTGTTTTTT. J is TRBJ2-2 and V is TRBV7-2; D could derive from TRBD1 or TRBD2 (5 bases each). The V end was cut by 6 bases, the J end by 1 base, with 15 bases between. The germline CDR1 and CDR2 sequences are SGHTA and FQGNSA. This CDR3 comprises 16 residues. The entire variable domain, with the rest obtained from reference TRBV7-2 and TRBJ2-2, is as follows: GAGVSQSPSNKVTEKGKDVELRCDPISGHTALYWYRQSLGQGLEFLIYFQGNSAPDKSGLPSDRFSAERTGGSVSTLTIQRTQQEDSAVYLCASRGVVRMNTGELFFGEGSRLTVL.

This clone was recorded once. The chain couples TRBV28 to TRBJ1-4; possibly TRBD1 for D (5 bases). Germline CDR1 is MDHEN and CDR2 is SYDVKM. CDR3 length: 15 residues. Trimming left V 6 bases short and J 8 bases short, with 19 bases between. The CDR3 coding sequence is TGTGCCAGCAGAACCTCTCAGGGAGGCGGCGAAAAACTGTTTTTT. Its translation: CASRTSQGGGEKLFF.

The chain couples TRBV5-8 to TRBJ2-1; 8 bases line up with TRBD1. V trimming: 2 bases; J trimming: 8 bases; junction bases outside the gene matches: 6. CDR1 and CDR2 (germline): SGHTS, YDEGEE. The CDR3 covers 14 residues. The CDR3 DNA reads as TGTGCCAGCAGCTTATATCAGGGGGCCGATGAGCAGTTCTTC. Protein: CASSLYQGADEQFF.

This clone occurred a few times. CDR3 in amino acids: CASSLEAATGPQHF. CDR3 DNA: TGTGCCAGCAGCTTAGAGGCAGCAACGGGGCCCCAGCATTTT. The chain is built from TRBV7-2 and TRBJ1-5, with no clear D. Germline V gene sequence: CDR1 SGHTA, CDR2 FQGNSA. The CDR3 runs to 14 residues. V was pared by 1 base and J by 9 bases, with 13 bases between.

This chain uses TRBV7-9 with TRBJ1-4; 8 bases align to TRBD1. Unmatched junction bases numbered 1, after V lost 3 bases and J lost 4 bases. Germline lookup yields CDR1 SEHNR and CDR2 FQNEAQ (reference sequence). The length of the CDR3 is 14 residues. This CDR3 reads CASSFDRGNEKLFF. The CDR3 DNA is TGTGCCAGCAGCTTCGACAGGGGTAATGAAAAACTGTTTTTT.

The CDR3 here is CASSLEQGYGYTF. In nucleotides, the CDR3 is TGTGCCAGCAGCTTAGAACAGGGCTATGGCTACACCTTC. The chain has TRBV7-6 and TRBJ1-2; tentative D call: TRBD1 (6 bases). The CDR3 length is 13 residues. V shed 1 base and J shed 4 bases, with 7 bases lying between them. The germline gives CDR1 SGHVS, CDR2 FNYEAQ.

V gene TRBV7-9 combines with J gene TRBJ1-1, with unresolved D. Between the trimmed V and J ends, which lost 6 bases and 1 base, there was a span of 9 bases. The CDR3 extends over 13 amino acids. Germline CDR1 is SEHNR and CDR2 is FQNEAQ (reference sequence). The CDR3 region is CASRRLTNTEAFF. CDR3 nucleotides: TGTGCCAGCAGGAGGCTGACGAACACTGAAGCTTTCTTT.

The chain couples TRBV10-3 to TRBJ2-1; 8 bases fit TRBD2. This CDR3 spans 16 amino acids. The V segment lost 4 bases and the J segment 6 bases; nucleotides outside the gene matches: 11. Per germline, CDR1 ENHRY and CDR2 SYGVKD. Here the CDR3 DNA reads TGTGCCATCAGTGGGAGCGGAGCGGGAGCCTCCAATGAGCAGTTCTTC. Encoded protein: CAISGSGAGASNEQFF.

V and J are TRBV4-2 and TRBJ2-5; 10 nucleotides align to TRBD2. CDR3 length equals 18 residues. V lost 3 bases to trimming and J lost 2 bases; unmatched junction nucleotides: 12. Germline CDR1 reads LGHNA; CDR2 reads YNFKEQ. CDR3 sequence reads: CASSQAQTSGRPQETQYF. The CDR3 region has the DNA TGTGCCAGCAGCCAGGCTCAGACTAGCGGGCGCCCTCAAGAGACCCAGTACTTC.

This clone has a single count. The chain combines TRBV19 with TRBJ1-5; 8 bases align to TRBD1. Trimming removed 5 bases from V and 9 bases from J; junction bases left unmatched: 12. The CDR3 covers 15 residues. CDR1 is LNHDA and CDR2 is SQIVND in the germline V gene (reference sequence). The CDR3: CASSPDGTGRRPQHF. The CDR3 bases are TGTGCCAGTAGTCCAGACGGGACAGGTCGCCGGCCCCAGCATTTT.

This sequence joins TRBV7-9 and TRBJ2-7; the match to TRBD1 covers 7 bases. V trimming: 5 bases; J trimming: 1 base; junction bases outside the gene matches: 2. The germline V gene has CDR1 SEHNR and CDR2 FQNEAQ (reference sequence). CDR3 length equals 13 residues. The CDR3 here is CASSRTGSYEQYF. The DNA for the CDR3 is TGTGCCAGCAGCCGGACAGGTTCCTACGAGCAGTACTTC.

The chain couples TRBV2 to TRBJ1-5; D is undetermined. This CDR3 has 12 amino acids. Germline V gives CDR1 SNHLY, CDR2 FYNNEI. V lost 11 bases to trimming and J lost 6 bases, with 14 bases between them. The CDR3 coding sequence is TGTGCCGGCCATGCATTAGGTCAGCCCCAGCATTTT. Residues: CAGHALGQPQHF. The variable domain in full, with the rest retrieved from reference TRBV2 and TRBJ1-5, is EPEVTQTPSHQVTQMGQEVILRCVPISNHLYFYWYRQILGQKVEFLVSFYNNEISEKSEIFDDQFSVERPDGSNFTLKIRSTKLEDSAMYFCAGHALGQPQHFGDGTRLSIL.

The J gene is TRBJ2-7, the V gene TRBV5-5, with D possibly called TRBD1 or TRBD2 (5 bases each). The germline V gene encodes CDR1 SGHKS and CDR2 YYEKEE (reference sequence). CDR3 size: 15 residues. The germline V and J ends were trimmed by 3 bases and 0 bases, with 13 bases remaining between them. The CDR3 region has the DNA TGTGCCAGCAGCTATCGGGACCCCAGCTCCTACGAGCAGTACTTC. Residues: CASSYRDPSSYEQYF.

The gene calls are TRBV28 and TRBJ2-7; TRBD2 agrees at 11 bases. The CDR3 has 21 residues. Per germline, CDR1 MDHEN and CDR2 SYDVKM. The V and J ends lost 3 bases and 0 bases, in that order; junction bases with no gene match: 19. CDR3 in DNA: TGTGCCAGCAGTTTCCGACTAACCCTAGCGGGAGGCCCATTTAGCTCCTACGAGCAGTACTTC. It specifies CASSFRLTLAGGPFSSYEQYF.

The DNA for the CDR3 is TGTGCCAGCAGCCGCGGACAGGGAGGCTCACCCCTCCACTTT. It translates to CASSRGQGGSPLHF. The V and J genes are TRBV3-1 (or the pseudogene TRBV3-2) and TRBJ1-6, with 8 bases matching TRBD1. Unmatched junction bases numbered 6, after V lost 4 bases and J lost 10 bases. Germline V gene sequence: CDR1 LGHDT, CDR2 YNNKEL (reference sequence). CDR3 length equals 14 residues.

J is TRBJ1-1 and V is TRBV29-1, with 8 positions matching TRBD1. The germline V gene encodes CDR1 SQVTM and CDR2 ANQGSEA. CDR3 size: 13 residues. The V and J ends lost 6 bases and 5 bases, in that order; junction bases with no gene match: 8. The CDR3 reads CSVIRGLGTEAFF. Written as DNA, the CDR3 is TGCAGCGTGATCAGGGGGCTGGGGACTGAAGCTTTCTTT.

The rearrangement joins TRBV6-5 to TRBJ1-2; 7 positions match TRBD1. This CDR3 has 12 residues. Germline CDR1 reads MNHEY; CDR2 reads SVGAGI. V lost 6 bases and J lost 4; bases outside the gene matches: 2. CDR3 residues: CASRTGIYGYTF. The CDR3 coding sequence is TGTGCCAGCAGGACAGGGATCTATGGCTACACCTTC.

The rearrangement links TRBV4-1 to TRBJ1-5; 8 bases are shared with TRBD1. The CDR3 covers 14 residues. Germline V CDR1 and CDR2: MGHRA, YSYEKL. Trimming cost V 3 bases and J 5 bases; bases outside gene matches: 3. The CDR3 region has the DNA TGCGCCAGCAGCCAGGTACAGGGGGATCAGCCCCAGCATTTT. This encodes CASSQVQGDQPQHF.